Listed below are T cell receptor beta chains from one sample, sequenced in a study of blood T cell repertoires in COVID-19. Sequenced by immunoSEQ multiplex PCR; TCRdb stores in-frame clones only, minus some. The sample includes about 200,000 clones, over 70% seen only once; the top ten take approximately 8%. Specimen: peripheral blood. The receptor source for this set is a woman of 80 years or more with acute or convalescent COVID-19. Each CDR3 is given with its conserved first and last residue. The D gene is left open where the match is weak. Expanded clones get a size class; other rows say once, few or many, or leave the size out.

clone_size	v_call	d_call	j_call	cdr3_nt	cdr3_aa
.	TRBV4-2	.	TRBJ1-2	TGTGCCAGCAGCCAAGATATGGCAGATTATGGCTACACCTTC	CASSQDMADYGYTF
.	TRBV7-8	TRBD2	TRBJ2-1	TGTGCCAGCAGCTTAGGACTAGCGGGGGGGCCTTTCAACAATGAGCAGTTCTTC	CASSLGLAGGPFNNEQFF
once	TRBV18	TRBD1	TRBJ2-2	TGTGCCAGCTCACCAAGGCAGGGGGAGTCCGGGGAGCTGTTTTTT	CASSPRQGESGELFF
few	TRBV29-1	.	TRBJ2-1	TGCAGCGTAACCAGGGGGGAGAAGGAGCAGTTCTTC	CSVTRGEKEQFF
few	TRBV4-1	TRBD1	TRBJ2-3	TGCGCCAGCAGCCAAGTTGGGACAGGGTACACAGATACGCAGTATTTT	CASSQVGTGYTDTQYF
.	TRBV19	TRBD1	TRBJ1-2	TGTGCCAGCCTGGGGACAGCCTTATATGGCTACACCTTC	CASLGTALYGYTF
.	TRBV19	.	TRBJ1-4	TGTGCCAGTAAAATCACAGACGCAACTAATGAAAAACTGTTTTTT	CASKITDATNEKLFF
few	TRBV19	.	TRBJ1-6	TGTGCCAGTAGCTCTTGGACCCCGGAGGGTTCACCCCTCCACTTT	CASSSWTPEGSPLHF
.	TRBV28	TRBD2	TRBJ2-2	TGTGCCAGCAGTCCGACTAGCGGAGGGCACGGGGAGCTGTTTTTT	CASSPTSGGHGELFF
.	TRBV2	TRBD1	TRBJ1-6	TGTGCCAGCAGTCAACCCCCGGGACAGTCGAGCTCCTATAATTCACCCCTCCACTTT	CASSQPPGQSSSYNSPLHF
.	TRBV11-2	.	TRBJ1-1	TGTGCCAGCAGCTTAGGAGGACTGACGAACACTGAAGCTTTCTTT	CASSLGGLTNTEAFF
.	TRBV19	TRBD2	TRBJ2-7	TGTGCCAGTAGTATGGGCCTAGCGGGCTCCTACGAGCAGTACTTC	CASSMGLAGSYEQYF
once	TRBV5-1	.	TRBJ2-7	TGCGCCAGCAGCTTGCCACAGGGAGACGAGCAGTACTTC	CASSLPQGDEQYF
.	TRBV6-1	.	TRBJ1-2	TGTGCCAGCAGTGAGGCCCAGTTTCGTGGCTACACCTTC	CASSEAQFRGYTF
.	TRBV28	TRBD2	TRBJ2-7	TGTGCCAGCAGTTTTCCTCTAAGTAGCGGGAGTCACGTGGTAGGATCCTACGAGCAGTACTTC	CASSFPLSSGSHVVGSYEQYF
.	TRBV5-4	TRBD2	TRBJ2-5	TGTGCCAGCAGCTCCCGACTAGCGGGGGAAGAGACCCAGTACTTC	CASSSRLAGEETQYF
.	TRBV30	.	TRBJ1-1	TGTGCCTGGAGTGTACAGAACAGAATCTACACTGAAGCTTTCTTT	CAWSVQNRIYTEAFF
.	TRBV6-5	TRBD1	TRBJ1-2	TGTGCCAGCAGATATGACCCCGGGACAGGGGAGGGCTACACCTTC	CASRYDPGTGEGYTF
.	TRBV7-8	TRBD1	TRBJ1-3	TGTGCCAGCAGCTTAAGGGACAGCGGTCTAGTCTCTGGAAACACCATATATTTT	CASSLRDSGLVSGNTIYF
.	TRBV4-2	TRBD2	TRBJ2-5	TGTGCCAGCAGCCAAGAAAGGGGACTAGCGGCTGAAGAGACCCAGTACTTC	CASSQERGLAAEETQYF
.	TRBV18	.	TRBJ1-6	TGTGCCAGCTCATCAGGGAATTCACCCCTCCACTTT	CASSSGNSPLHF
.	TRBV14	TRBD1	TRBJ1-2	TGTGCCAGCAGCGGGACTCGGGACAGCCTTTATGGCTACACCTTC	CASSGTRDSLYGYTF
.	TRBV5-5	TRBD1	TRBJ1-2	TGTGCCAGCAGCTTGGGAACAGGGGATCCTAACTATGGCTACACCTTC	CASSLGTGDPNYGYTF
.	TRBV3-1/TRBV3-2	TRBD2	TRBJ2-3	TGTGCCAGCAGCCAAGTGGTCCTAGCGGGAGGTAAAGATACGCAGTATTTT	CASSQVVLAGGKDTQYF
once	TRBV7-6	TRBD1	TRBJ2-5	TGTGCCAGCAGCTTCTTAAACGGACAGGAAGAGACCCAGTACTTC	CASSFLNGQEETQYF
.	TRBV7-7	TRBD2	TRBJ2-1	TGTGCCAGCAGCTCAGCGGGAGGCGTTAATGAGCAGTTCTTC	CASSSAGGVNEQFF
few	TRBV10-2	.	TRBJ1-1	TGCGCCAGCAGCGATCGGGTCTTCACTGAAGCTTTCTTT	CASSDRVFTEAFF
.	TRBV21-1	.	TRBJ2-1	TGTGCCAGCAGCAAAAAGACCAGGGGGCGTAATGAGCAGTTCTTC	CASSKKTRGRNEQFF
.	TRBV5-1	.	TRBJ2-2	TGCGCCAGCAGCTTGGGAGGGGGGAACACCGGGGAGCTGTTTTTT	CASSLGGGNTGELFF
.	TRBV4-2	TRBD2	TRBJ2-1	TGTGCCAGCAGCCAAGACCCTAGCGGGAGGCGGGATGAGCAGTTCTTC	CASSQDPSGRRDEQFF
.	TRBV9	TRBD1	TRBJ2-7	TGTGCCAGCAGCGTAGGTCAGGGACAGATATACGAGCAGTACTTC	CASSVGQGQIYEQYF
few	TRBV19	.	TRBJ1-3	TGTGCCAGTAGTATAAATACAGCCTCTGGAAACACCATATATTTT	CASSINTASGNTIYF
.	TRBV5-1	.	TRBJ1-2	TGCGCCAGCAGCTTGAAGGGGGAACATGGCTACACCTTC	CASSLKGEHGYTF
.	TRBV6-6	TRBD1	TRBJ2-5	TGTGCCAGCAGCAATTCCGGGACAGGGGACCAAGAGACCCAGTACTTC	CASSNSGTGDQETQYF
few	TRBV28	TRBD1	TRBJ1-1	TGTGCCAGCAGTTTACCTGCACAGGGGAGAGGAACTGAAGCTTTCTTT	CASSLPAQGRGTEAFF
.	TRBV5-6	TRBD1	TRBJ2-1	TGTGCCAGCAGCGAGGGGGCTGGCTCCTACAATGAGCAGTTCTTC	CASSEGAGSYNEQFF
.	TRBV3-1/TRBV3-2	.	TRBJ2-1	TGTGCCAGCAGCCAAGATTCCCTGAGCAGGGGAAGAGAGCAGTTCTTC	CASSQDSLSRGREQFF
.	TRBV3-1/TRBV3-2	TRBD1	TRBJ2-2	TGTGCCAGCAGCCCAGATCCCGCCGGGACAGAGAACACCGGGGAGCTGTTTTTT	CASSPDPAGTENTGELFF